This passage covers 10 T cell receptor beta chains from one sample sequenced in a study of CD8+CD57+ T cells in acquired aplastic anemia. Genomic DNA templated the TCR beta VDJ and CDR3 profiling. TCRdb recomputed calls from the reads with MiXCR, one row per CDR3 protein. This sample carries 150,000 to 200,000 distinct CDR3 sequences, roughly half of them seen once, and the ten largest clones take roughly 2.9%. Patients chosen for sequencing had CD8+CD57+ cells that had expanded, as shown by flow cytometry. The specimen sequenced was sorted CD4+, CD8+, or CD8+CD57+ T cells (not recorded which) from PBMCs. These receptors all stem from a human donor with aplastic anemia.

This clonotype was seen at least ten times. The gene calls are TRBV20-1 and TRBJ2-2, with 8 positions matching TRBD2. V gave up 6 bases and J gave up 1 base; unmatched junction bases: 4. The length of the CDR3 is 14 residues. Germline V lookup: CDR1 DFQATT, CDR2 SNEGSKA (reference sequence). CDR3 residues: CSAIAGLNTGELFF. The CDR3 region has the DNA TGCAGTGCAATAGCGGGATTGAACACCGGGGAGCTGTTTTTT.

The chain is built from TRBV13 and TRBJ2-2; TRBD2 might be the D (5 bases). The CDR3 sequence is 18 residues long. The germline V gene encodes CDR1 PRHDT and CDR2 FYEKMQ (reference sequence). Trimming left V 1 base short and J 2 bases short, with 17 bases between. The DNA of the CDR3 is TGTGCCAGCAGCTTAGAGGGCCGCTCGGGAACTAACACCGGGGAGCTGTTTTTT. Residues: CASSLEGRSGTNTGELFF.

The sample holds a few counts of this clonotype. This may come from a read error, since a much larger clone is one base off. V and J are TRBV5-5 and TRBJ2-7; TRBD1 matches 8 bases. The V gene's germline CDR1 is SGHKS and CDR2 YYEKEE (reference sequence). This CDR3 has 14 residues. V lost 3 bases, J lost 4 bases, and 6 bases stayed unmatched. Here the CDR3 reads CASSYTGGRYEQYF. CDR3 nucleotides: TGTGCCAGCAGCTATACAGGGGGGAGATACGAGCAGTACTTC.

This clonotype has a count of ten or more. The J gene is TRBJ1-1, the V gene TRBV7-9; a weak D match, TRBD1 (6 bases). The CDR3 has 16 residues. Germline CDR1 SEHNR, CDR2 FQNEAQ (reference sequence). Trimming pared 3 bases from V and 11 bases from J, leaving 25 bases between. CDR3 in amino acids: CASSFSQGLDIVLAFF. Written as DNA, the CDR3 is TGTGCCAGCAGCTTCAGTCAGGGGCTGGATATCGTTCTGGCTTTCTTT.

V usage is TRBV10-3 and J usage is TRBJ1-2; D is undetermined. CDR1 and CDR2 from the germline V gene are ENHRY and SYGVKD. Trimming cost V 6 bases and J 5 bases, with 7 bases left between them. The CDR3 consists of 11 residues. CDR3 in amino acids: CAIREEYGYTF. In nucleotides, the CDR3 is TGTGCCATCAGGGAAGAATATGGCTACACCTTC.

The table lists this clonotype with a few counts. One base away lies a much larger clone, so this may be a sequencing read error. CDR3 coding DNA: TGTGCCATCAGGCCGACAGGCCAAGAGACCCAGTACTTC. Protein sequence: CAIRPTGQETQYF. The genes are TRBV10-3 and TRBJ2-5, with D perhaps matching TRBD1 (6 bases). Trimming took off 6 bases at V and 1 base at J, with 9 bases between the two ends. This CDR3 region has 13 residues. In germline, CDR1 is ENHRY, CDR2 SYGVKD.

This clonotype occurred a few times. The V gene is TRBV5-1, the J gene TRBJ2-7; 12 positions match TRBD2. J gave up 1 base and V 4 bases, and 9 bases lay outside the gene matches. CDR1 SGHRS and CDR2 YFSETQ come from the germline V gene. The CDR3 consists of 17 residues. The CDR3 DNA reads TGCGCCAGCAGCCCGACCGGGACTAGCGGGCCGTCCTACGAGCAGTACTTC. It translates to CASSPTGTSGPSYEQYF.

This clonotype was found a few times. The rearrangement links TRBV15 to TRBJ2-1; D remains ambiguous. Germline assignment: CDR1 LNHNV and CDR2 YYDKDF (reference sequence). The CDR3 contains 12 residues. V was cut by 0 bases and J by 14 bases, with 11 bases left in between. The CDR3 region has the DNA TGTGCCACCAGCAGAGAAGCACAGCGAGAGTTCTTC. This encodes CATSREAQREFF.

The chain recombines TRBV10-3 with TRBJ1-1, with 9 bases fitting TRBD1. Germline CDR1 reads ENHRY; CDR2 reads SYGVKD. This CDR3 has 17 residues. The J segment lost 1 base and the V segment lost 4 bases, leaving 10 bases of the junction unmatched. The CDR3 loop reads CAISGGPGQGGNTEAFF. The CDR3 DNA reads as TGTGCCATCAGTGGGGGACCGGGACAGGGTGGGAACACTGAAGCTTTCTTT.

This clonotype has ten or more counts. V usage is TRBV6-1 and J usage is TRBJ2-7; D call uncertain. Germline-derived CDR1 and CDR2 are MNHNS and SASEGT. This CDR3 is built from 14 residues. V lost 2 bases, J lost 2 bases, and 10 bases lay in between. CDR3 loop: CASSETVSTYEQYF. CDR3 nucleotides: TGTGCCAGCAGTGAAACCGTCAGTACCTACGAGCAGTACTTC.